This T cell receptor beta chain originates from a study of CD8+CD57+ T cells in acquired aplastic anemia. On the study more broadly: The average for DNA from sorted CD4+ and CD8+ cells was 3.2 ug. Healthy donors gave about 9.8 million reads on average for CD4+ cells.

The study profiled TCR beta VDJ and CDR3 using genomic DNA as template. TCRdb redid the calling of the reads with MiXCR, one entry per CDR3 protein. The repertoire holds a few hundred thousand distinct CDR3 sequences, almost 35% seen once, with 1.1% in the top ten. V was shortened by 2 bases and J by 8 bases, with 16 bases between the two germline ends. The CDR3 is 15 amino acids. About this clonotype itself: Its antigen is not identified.

Study-level findings and limits: The CD8+ Simpson's diversity of patients and controls was not significantly different. A set of around 30 CD8+ CDR3 sequences was shared between patients and controls, and these sequences appeared highly expressed in patients.

This TCR was sampled from a human donor in good health, serving as a control. Sample: sorted CD4+, CD8+, or CD8+CD57+ T cells (not recorded which) from PBMCs. The chain combines TRBV12-3 or TRBV12-4 with TRBJ2-1, with D unresolved. This CDR3 is CASSLSGRIQDEQFF. CDR3 DNA: TGTGCCAGCAGTTTATCTGGACGGATTCAAGATGAGCAGTTCTTC.